Below are 23 T cell receptor beta chains sequenced from a single sample in a study of blood T cells in healthy people across ages. With a J-beta primer mix and a sample-barcoded 5' primer, a second PCR ran about 7 to 12 cycles. TCRdb independently ran MiXCR on the 5' RACE reads; one entry per CDR3 protein. The profile shows 650,000 to 1,000,000 distinct CDR3 sequences, about 36% of them singletons. The specimen sequenced was blood. The receptor set was obtained from a man younger than 35 in good health.

This clonotype occurred many times. The CDR3 here is CASSLRTGAPLTYNEQFF. As DNA, the CDR3 is TGTGCCAGCAGCCTCAGGACAGGGGCACCTTTAACCTACAATGAGCAGTTCTTC. The chain carries TRBV12-3 or TRBV12-4 and TRBJ2-1, with 9 bases lining up with TRBD1. The CDR3 length is 18 residues. Unmatched junction bases numbered 14, after V lost 6 bases and J lost 2 bases.

This clonotype was counted only a few times. CDR3 nucleotide sequence: TGTGCCAGCAGCCAAGAAAGGAACAGGGGCGATGAGCAGTTCTTC. Its protein is CASSQERNRGDEQFF. J is TRBJ2-1 and V is TRBV3-1, with TRBD1 matching over 7 bases. The J segment lost 8 bases and the V segment lost 0 bases, leaving 7 bases of the junction unmatched. CDR3 length: 15 residues. Germline V CDR1 and CDR2: LGHDT, YNNKEL (reference sequence).

The V gene is TRBV5-8, the J gene TRBJ2-3; TRBD1 might be the D (6 bases). CDR1 and CDR2 (germline): SGHTS, YDEGEE. There are 15 residues in the CDR3. The V and J ends lost 4 bases and 6 bases respectively, with 18 bases between them. Written as DNA, the CDR3 is TGTGCCAGCAGCGCGTGGACAGCAGGGACGGATACGCAGTATTTT. Encoded protein: CASSAWTAGTDTQYF.

About this clonotype itself: At one end, the junction sequence differs from germline, possibly due to a read error. This chain uses TRBV20-1 with TRBJ2-1, with D tentatively TRBD1 (6 bases). Germline CDR1 DFQATT, CDR2 SNEGSKA (reference sequence). The CDR3 has 14 amino acids. CDR3: CSASRGTAYNKQFF. CDR3 DNA: TGCAGTGCTAGTAGGGGGACGGCTTACAATAAGCAGTTCTTC.

This clonotype was seen many times. V usage is TRBV28 and J usage is TRBJ2-1, with TRBD1 matching 8 bases. The germline gives CDR1 MDHEN, CDR2 SYDVKM. CDR3 length equals 14 residues. V gave up 3 bases and J gave up 4 bases; unmatched junction bases: 2. The CDR3 loop is CASSFRDRYNEQFF. The CDR3 region has the DNA TGTGCCAGCAGTTTCCGGGACAGGTACAATGAGCAGTTCTTC.

This clonotype was picked up a small number of times. The V call is TRBV20-1, the J call TRBJ2-1; no firm D call. V lost 5 bases to trimming and J lost 4 bases, with 9 bases between them. CDR1 and CDR2 from the germline V gene are DFQATT and SNEGSKA (reference sequence). The CDR3 is 12 amino acids. Here the CDR3 reads CSAPNRYNEQFF. The CDR3 coding sequence is TGCAGTGCTCCGAACCGGTACAATGAGCAGTTCTTC.

The CDR3 sequence: CSARELPLAGARYSNQPQHF. The CDR3 coding sequence is TGCAGTGCTAGAGAGCTCCCTTTGGCAGGAGCCCGATATAGCAATCAGCCCCAGCATTTT. The V gene is TRBV20-1, the J gene TRBJ1-5; D gene ambiguous. Trimming took off 0 bases at V and 0 bases at J, with 24 bases between the two ends. Germline loops: CDR1 DFQATT, CDR2 SNEGSKA (reference sequence). The CDR3 has 20 amino acids.

This clonotype was seen a few times. V and J are TRBV7-9 and TRBJ2-3; TRBD2 matches 10 bases. The CDR3 covers 14 residues. Germline V lookup: CDR1 SEHNR, CDR2 FQNEAQ (reference sequence). Trimming removed 7 bases from V and 5 bases from J; junction bases left unmatched: 6. The chain's CDR3 is CASIPSGGLDTQYF. The CDR3 nucleotides are TGTGCCAGCATCCCTAGCGGGGGCTTAGATACGCAGTATTTT.

Only a few counts were recorded for this clonotype. The rearrangement joins TRBV19 to TRBJ2-5; the D gene is possibly TRBD1 (6 bases). Germline CDR1 is LNHDA and CDR2 is SQIVND (reference sequence). The CDR3 is made up of 14 amino acids. V lost 5 bases, J lost 2 bases, and 12 bases lay in between. The CDR3: CASSVTGPQETQYF. CDR3 DNA sequence: TGTGCCAGTAGTGTTACAGGGCCTCAAGAGACCCAGTACTTC.

J is TRBJ2-5 and V is TRBV6-2 or TRBV6-3, with D hard to call. Germline CDR1 is MNHEY and CDR2 is SVGEGT. Trimming shortened V by 0 bases and J by 11 bases, and 10 bases separated the two germline ends. The CDR3 sequence is 12 residues long. The CDR3 region has the DNA TGTGCCAGCAGTTACTCTGACCGCCAGCAGTACTTC. Translated, it gives CASSYSDRQQYF.

The chain combines TRBV20-1 with TRBJ2-7, with TRBD2 matching over 8 bases. This CDR3 region has 14 residues. J was trimmed by 3 bases and V by 1 base; bases with no gene match: 5. Germline CDR1 DFQATT, CDR2 SNEGSKA (reference sequence). CDR3 bases: TGCAGTGCTAGAGCCGGACTAGCCTTCTACGAGCAGTACTTC. Amino acid sequence: CSARAGLAFYEQYF.

In its sample, this clonotype was seen a few times. The CDR3 DNA reads as TGTGCCAGCAGTATTCTGCTAGGGAAAGAGACCCAGTACTTC. Amino acid sequence: CASSILLGKETQYF. V usage is TRBV28 and J usage is TRBJ2-7, with D uncertain. Judging by the DNA end, TRBJ2-5 fits better; the J call may be wrong. Looked up from germline, CDR1 is MDHEN and CDR2 is SYDVKM. The CDR3 extends over 14 amino acids.

This clonotype was seen a handful of times. J is TRBJ2-3 and V is TRBV20-1, with a weak D call TRBD1 (5 bases). CDR3 length equals 14 residues. The germline CDR1 and CDR2 sequences are DFQATT and SNEGSKA (reference sequence). V lost 0 bases and J 2 bases, leaving 9 bases between the germline ends. In nucleotides, the CDR3 is TGCAGTGCTAGAGATATACAGGACACAGATACGCAGTATTTT. Translated, it gives CSARDIQDTDTQYF.

The sample holds many counts of this clonotype. The chain recombines TRBV6-2 or TRBV6-3 with TRBJ2-1; 7 positions match TRBD2. Unmatched junction bases numbered 10, after V lost 5 bases and J lost 6 bases. Germline CDR1 and CDR2: MNHEY and SVGEGT. This CDR3 is built from 15 residues. The CDR3 DNA follows: TGTGCCAGCAGTGGTCCCAGCGGGAAGGGCAATGAGCAGTTCTTC. The encoded protein is CASSGPSGKGNEQFF.

This rearrangement joins TRBV20-1 to TRBJ1-5; possibly TRBD1 for D (6 bases). The CDR3 covers 13 residues. V was shortened by 4 bases and J by 4 bases, with 11 bases between the two germline ends. Germline V gene sequence: CDR1 DFQATT, CDR2 SNEGSKA (reference sequence). DNA for the CDR3: TGCAGTGCTACCGGACAGCTAAATCAGCCCCAGCATTTT. Its protein product is CSATGQLNQPQHF.

There are a few counts of this clonotype. V gene TRBV20-1 combines with J gene TRBJ1-4, with 7 bases that match TRBD1. CDR3 size: 18 residues. Trimming at V came to 2 bases and at J to 5 bases, leaving 17 bases not matched to a gene. Germline loops: CDR1 DFQATT, CDR2 SNEGSKA (reference sequence). The CDR3 sequence: CSARSGGTEKKINEKLFF. The CDR3 bases are TGCAGTGCTAGATCCGGGGGGACAGAGAAAAAGATAAATGAAAAACTGTTTTTT.

In its sample, this clonotype was seen once. This may arise from a read error, as a much more abundant clone is one base away. The chain couples TRBV20-1 to TRBJ2-5; 8 nucleotides line up with TRBD1. Per the germline V gene, CDR1 is DFQATT and CDR2 is SNEGSKA (reference sequence). Trimming at V came to 4 bases and at J to 11 bases, leaving 12 bases not matched to a gene. This CDR3 is built from 13 residues. CDR3 sequence reads: CSATGQGPNEQYF. CDR3 bases: TGCAGTGCTACCGGACAGGGCCCCAATGAGCAGTACTTC.

This clonotype was counted a single time. The J gene is TRBJ2-7, the V gene TRBV27, with no clear D. Per the germline V gene, CDR1 is MNHEY and CDR2 is SMNVEV (reference sequence). The CDR3 spans 12 residues. CDR3 in amino acids: CLSIGTPYEQYF. The CDR3, as DNA: TGTCTGAGTATCGGTACCCCCTACGAGCAGTACTTC.

There are a few counts of this clonotype. The V and J genes are TRBV7-2 and TRBJ1-6, with unresolved D. The CDR3 is made up of 16 amino acids. Trimming cost V 2 bases and J 8 bases, with 16 bases left between them. Germline-derived CDR1 and CDR2 are SGHTA and FQGNSA. As DNA, the CDR3 is TGTGCCAGCAGCTTATCGGGAAGTGGCGGGGATTCACCCCTCCACTTT. Its translation is CASSLSGSGGDSPLHF.

Comments on this clonotype: Sequence at one end of the junction differs from germline and may be a read error. The V gene is TRBV24-1, the J gene TRBJ2-4; perhaps TRBD2 as D (5 bases). Germline CDR1 KGHDR, CDR2 SFDVKD. The CDR3 runs 17 residues. The CDR3 bases are TGTGCCACCAGTGATCACAACTTTCCTCTAGCCAAAAGCATTCAGTACTTC. Protein product: CATSDHNFPLAKSIQYF.

This clonotype has only one observation. V is TRBV12-3 or TRBV12-4 and J is TRBJ1-6; TRBD1 might be the D (5 bases). V lost 6 bases to trimming and J lost 1 base, with 19 bases between them. The CDR3 contains 18 residues. The CDR3 loop reads CASSQGFVGGSYNSPLHF. The CDR3 coding sequence is TGTGCCAGCAGCCAAGGTTTCGTCGGGGGTTCCTATAATTCACCCCTCCACTTT.

The gene calls are TRBV20-1 and TRBJ2-1; TRBD2 matches at 10 bases. J lost 1 base, V lost 6 bases, and 3 bases had no gene match. Germline V gene data show CDR1 as DFQATT and CDR2 as SNEGSKA (reference sequence). The CDR3 loop spans 14 amino acids. The CDR3 region has the DNA TGCAGTGCCATAGCGGGGGGTTCCTACAATGAGCAGTTCTTC. Translated, it gives CSAIAGGSYNEQFF.

This clonotype was counted a few times. This chain uses TRBV29-1 with TRBJ1-1; 9 bases match TRBD1. The CDR3 sequence is 11 residues long. In germline, CDR1 is SQVTM, CDR2 ANQGSEA. V shed 3 bases and J 11 bases; nucleotides not matched to a gene: 4. CDR3 nucleotides: TGCAGCGTTGAGACAGGGGGAGGTGCTTTCTTT. Translating it yields CSVETGGGAFF.